The 9 T cell receptor beta chains listed next were all sequenced from one sample in a study of blood T cell repertoires in COVID-19. Assay used: immunoSEQ multiplex PCR; TCRdb lists only in-frame clones, some missing. The table records a few hundred thousand clones, around four fifths of them present only once. Sequenced: peripheral blood. These receptors were collected from a man aged 60 to 75 who had recovered from COVID-19.

The chain links TRBV9 to TRBJ1-2; 8 bases fit TRBD1. Germline loops: CDR1 SGDLS, CDR2 YYNGEE. There are 15 residues in the CDR3. The junction had 4 bases not matched to a gene; V was cut back by 3 bases and J by 0 bases. CDR3 amino acids: CASSDVQGANYGYTF. DNA for the CDR3: TGTGCCAGCAGCGACGTACAGGGGGCTAACTATGGCTACACCTTC.

This clone was seen once. The chain joins TRBV3-1 (or the pseudogene TRBV3-2) to TRBJ2-7, with D uncertain. Per the germline V gene, CDR1 is LGHDT and CDR2 is YNNKEL (reference sequence). The CDR3 runs to 15 residues. V lost 4 bases to trimming and J lost 3 bases, with 16 bases between them. CDR3 loop: CASSPQRTTHYEQYF. The CDR3, as DNA: TGTGCCAGCAGCCCCCAGCGCACTACCCACTACGAGCAGTACTTC.

The rearrangement links TRBV6-5 to TRBJ1-5; D uncertain. The CDR3 runs to 12 residues. CDR1 and CDR2 (germline): MNHEY, SVGAGI. The ends were cut back, 8 bases at V and 8 bases at J, with 13 bases in the middle. The CDR3 protein is CASGPEWEPQHF. Here the CDR3 DNA reads TGTGCCAGCGGGCCGGAATGGGAGCCCCAGCATTTT.

The chain has TRBV4-2 and TRBJ2-4; perhaps TRBD1 as D (7 bases). V dropped 0 bases and J dropped 0 bases, with 21 bases sitting between them. The CDR3 spans 20 residues. Looked up from germline, CDR1 is LGHNA and CDR2 is YNFKEQ. In DNA, the CDR3 is TGTGCCAGCAGCCAAGATGGAGGGGGACAGAACTACCTAGCCAAAAACATTCAGTACTTC. Translated: CASSQDGGGQNYLAKNIQYF.

V and J are TRBV6-5 and TRBJ1-5, with D possibly matching TRBD1 (6 bases). Germline CDR1 MNHEY, CDR2 SVGAGI. The CDR3 runs 13 residues. Trimming took 4 bases from V and 6 from J, leaving 10 bases between them. CDR3: CASSWGGAQPQHF. In nucleotides, the CDR3 is TGTGCCAGCAGTTGGGGGGGGGCTCAGCCCCAGCATTTT.

This chain connects TRBV10-2 to TRBJ2-3; 9 bases map to TRBD1. This CDR3 spans 16 amino acids. The V gene end was trimmed by 8 bases and the J gene end by 5 bases; junction bases not matched to a gene: 14. Germline assignment: CDR1 WSHSY and CDR2 SAAADI. CDR3 coding DNA: TGCGCCAGCTATAACACCGGGACAGGGATAATAGATACGCAGTATTTT. As protein: CASYNTGTGIIDTQYF.

This sequence joins TRBV2 and TRBJ2-3, with 7 bases aligning to TRBD2. The germline V gene has CDR1 SNHLY and CDR2 FYNNEI. This CDR3 spans 15 amino acids. The V gene end was trimmed by 3 bases and the J gene end by 4 bases; junction bases not matched to a gene: 7. The CDR3 protein is CASSDSGLSSDTQYF. DNA of the CDR3: TGTGCCAGCAGTGACTCGGGACTATCATCAGATACGCAGTATTTT.

This clone was found a few times. This rearrangement joins TRBV11-2 to TRBJ2-7, with D possibly being TRBD1 (6 bases). Germline assignment: CDR1 SGHAT and CDR2 FQNNGV. The CDR3 is 14 amino acids. Deletions cut 1 base from V and 2 bases from J, with 9 bases between. The CDR3 protein is CASSLAGATYEQYF. CDR3 bases: TGTGCCAGCAGCTTAGCAGGGGCAACCTACGAGCAGTACTTC. The full variable domain, rest sourced from reference TRBV11-2 and TRBJ2-7, is EAGVAQSPRYKIIEKRQSVAFWCNPISGHATLYWYQQILGQGPKLLIQFQNNGVVDDSQLPKDRFSAERLKGVDSTLKIQPAKLEDSAVYLCASSLAGATYEQYFGPGTRLTVT.

The chain combines TRBV4-2 with TRBJ2-5; 10 bases agree with TRBD1. Per germline, CDR1 LGHNA and CDR2 YNFKEQ. The CDR3 is 16 amino acids. With 0 bases clipped from V and 4 bases from J, the junction kept 5 bases outside the gene matches. CDR3 nucleotide sequence: TGTGCCAGCAGCCAAGATGGAGGGACAGGGGCAGAGACCCAGTACTTC. Residues: CASSQDGGTGAETQYF.